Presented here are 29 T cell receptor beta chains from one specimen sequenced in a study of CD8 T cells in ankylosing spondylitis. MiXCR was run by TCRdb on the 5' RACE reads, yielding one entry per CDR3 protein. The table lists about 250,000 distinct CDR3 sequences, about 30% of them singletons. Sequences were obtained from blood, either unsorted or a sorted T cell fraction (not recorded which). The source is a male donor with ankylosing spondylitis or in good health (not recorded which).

CDR3 residues: CASSPRGPWDTEAFF. Here the CDR3 DNA reads TGTGCCAGCAGTCCTAGGGGGCCCTGGGACACTGAAGCTTTCTTT. The V and J genes are TRBV27 and TRBJ1-1; TRBD1 aligns across 7 bases. The junction had 9 bases not matched to a gene; V was cut back by 5 bases and J by 3 bases. This CDR3 contains 15 residues. In germline, CDR1 is MNHEY, CDR2 SMNVEV (reference sequence).

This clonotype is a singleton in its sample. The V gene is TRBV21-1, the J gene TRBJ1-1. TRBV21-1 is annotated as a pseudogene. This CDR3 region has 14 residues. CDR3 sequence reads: CASSKEGENTEAFF. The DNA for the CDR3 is TGTGCCAGCAGCAAAGAAGGCGAGAACACTGAAGCTTTCTTT.

The CDR3 bases are TGTGCCAGCAGCCCTTTAGGGAACACTGAAGCTTTCTTT. Translation gives CASSPLGNTEAFF. The chain is built from TRBV6-1 and TRBJ1-1, with no clear D. Germline CDR1 is MNHNS and CDR2 is SASEGT. V lost 6 bases, J lost 1 base, and 9 bases lay in between. The length of the CDR3 is 13 residues.

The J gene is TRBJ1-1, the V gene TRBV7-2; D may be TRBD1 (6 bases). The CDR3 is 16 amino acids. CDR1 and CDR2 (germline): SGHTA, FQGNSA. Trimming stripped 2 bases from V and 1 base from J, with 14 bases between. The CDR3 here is CASSLPMDRRNTEAFF. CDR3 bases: TGTGCCAGCAGCTTACCCATGGACAGACGGAACACTGAAGCTTTCTTT.

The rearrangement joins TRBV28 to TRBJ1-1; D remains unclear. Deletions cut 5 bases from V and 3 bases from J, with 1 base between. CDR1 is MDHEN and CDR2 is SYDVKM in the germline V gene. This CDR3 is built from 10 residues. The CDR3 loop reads CASSDTEAFF. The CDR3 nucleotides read TGTGCCAGCAGTGACACTGAAGCTTTCTTT.

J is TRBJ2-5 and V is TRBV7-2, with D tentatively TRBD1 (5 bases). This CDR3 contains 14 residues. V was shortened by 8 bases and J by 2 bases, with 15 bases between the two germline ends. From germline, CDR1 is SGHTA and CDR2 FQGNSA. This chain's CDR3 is CASGIWTPQETQYF. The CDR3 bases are TGTGCCAGCGGAATTTGGACACCGCAAGAGACCCAGTACTTC.

CDR3 coding DNA: TGCAGTGCCCCCTTCACAGCGAAAGACGGGGAGCTGTTTTTT. This gives the protein CSAPFTAKDGELFF. The rearrangement uses TRBV20-1 and TRBJ2-2; the D is unclear. Trimming took 6 bases from V and 7 from J, leaving 18 bases between them. Germline lookup yields CDR1 DFQATT and CDR2 SNEGSKA (reference sequence). The CDR3 totals 14 residues.

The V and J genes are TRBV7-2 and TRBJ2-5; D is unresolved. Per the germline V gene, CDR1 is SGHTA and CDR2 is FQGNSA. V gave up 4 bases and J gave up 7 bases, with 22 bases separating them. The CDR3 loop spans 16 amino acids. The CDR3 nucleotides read TGTGCCAGCAGCTCGCGTCGGGTGGGGTCTGGGTGGACCCAGTACTTC. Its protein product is CASSSRRVGSGWTQYF.

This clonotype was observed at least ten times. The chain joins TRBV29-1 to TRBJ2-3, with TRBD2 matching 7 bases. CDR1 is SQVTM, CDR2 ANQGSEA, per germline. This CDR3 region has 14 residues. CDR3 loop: CSGEAGYPPDTQYF. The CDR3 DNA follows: TGCAGTGGGGAAGCGGGGTATCCCCCCGATACGCAGTATTTT.

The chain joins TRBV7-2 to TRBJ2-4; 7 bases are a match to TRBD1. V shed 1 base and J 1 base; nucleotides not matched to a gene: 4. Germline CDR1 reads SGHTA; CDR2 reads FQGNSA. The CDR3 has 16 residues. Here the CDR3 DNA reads TGTGCCAGCAGCTTAGGACAGGGAGCGGCCAAAAACATTCAGTACTTC. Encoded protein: CASSLGQGAAKNIQYF.

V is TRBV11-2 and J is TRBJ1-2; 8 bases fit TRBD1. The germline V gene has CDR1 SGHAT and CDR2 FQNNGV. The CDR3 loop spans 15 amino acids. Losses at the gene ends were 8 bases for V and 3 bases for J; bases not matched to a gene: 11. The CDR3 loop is CASVPRTGLHYGYTF. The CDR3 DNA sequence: TGTGCCAGCGTCCCTCGGACAGGGCTCCACTATGGCTACACCTTC. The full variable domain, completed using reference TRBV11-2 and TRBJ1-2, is EAGVAQSPRYKIIEKRQSVAFWCNPISGHATLYWYQQILGQGPKLLIQFQNNGVVDDSQLPKDRFSAERLKGVDSTLKIQPAKLEDSAVYLCASVPRTGLHYGYTFGSGTRLTVV.

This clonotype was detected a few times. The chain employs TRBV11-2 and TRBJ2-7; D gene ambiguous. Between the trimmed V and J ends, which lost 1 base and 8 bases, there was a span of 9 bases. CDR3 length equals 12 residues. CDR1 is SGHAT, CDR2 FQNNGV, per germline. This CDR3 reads CASSLVADQQYF. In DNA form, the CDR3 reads TGTGCCAGCAGCTTAGTTGCAGATCAGCAGTACTTC.

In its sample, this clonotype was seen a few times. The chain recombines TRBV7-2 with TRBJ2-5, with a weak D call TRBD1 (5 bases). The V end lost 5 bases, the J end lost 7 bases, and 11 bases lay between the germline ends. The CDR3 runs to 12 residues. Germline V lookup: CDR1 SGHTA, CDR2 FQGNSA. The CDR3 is CASSPQGGTQYF. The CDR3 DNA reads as TGTGCCAGCAGCCCTCAGGGCGGGACCCAGTACTTC.

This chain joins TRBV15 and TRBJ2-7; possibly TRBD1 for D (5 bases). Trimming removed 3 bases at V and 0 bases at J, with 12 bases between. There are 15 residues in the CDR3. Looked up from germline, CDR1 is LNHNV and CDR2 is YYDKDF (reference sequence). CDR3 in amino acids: CATSSRQRSSYEQYF. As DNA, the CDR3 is TGTGCCACCAGCAGCCGACAGCGAAGCTCCTACGAGCAGTACTTC.

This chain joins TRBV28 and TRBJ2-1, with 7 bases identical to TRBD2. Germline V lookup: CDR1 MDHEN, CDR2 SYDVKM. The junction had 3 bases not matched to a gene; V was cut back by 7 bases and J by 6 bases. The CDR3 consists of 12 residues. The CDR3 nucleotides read TGTGCCAGCACCTGGGGGGGCAATGAGCAGTTCTTC. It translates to CASTWGGNEQFF.

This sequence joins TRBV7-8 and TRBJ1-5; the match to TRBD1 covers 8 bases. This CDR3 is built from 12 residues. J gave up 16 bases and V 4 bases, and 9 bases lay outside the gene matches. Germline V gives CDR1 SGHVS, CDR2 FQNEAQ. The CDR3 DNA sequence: TGTGCCAGCAGCTCCCGGACAGGGCCGAGTCATTTT. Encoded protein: CASSSRTGPSHF.

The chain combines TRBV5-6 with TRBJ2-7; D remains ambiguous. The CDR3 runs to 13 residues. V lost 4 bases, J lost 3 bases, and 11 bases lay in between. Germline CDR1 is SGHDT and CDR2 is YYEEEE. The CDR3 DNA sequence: TGTGCCAGCAGCCTACACGGATTCTACGAGCAGTACTTC. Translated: CASSLHGFYEQYF.

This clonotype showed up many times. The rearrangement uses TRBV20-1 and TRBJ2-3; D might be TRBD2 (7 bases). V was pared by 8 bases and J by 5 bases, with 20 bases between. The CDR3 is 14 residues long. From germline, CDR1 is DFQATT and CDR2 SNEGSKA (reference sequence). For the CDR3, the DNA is TGCAGTATTGCCCGTTCCGGGGGGCGAGATACGCAGTATTTT. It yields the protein CSIARSGGRDTQYF.

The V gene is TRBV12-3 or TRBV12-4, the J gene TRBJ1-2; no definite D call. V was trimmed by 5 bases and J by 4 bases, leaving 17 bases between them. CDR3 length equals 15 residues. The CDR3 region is CASSPRRFGGYGYTF. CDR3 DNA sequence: TGTGCCAGCAGTCCAAGGCGTTTCGGTGGCTATGGCTACACCTTC.

The CDR3 loop is CASGLASGTGTYEQYF. CDR3 nucleotides: TGTGCTAGTGGTTTGGCCTCCGGGACAGGGACCTACGAGCAGTACTTC. The chain joins TRBV12-5 to TRBJ2-7, with 9 bases matching TRBD1. Germline assignment: CDR1 LGHNT and CDR2 FRNRAP. V trimming: 1 base; J trimming: 2 bases; junction bases outside the gene matches: 6. CDR3 length equals 16 residues.

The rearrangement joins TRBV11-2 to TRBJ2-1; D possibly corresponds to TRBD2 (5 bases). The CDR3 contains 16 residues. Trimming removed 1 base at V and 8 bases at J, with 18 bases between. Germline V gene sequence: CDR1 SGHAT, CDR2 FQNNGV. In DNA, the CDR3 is TGTGCCAGCAGCTTAGTTGCGGGCCCCGGAGCGGATGAGCAGTTCTTC. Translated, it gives CASSLVAGPGADEQFF. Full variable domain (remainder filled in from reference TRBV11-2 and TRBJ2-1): EAGVAQSPRYKIIEKRQSVAFWCNPISGHATLYWYQQILGQGPKLLIQFQNNGVVDDSQLPKDRFSAERLKGVDSTLKIQPAKLEDSAVYLCASSLVAGPGADEQFFGPGTRLTVL.

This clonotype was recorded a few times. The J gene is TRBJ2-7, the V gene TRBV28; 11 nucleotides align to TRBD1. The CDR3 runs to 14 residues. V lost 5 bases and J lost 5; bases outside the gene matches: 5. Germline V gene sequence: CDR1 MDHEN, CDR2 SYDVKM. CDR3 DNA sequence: TGTGCCAGCAGTGGCCTGGGACAGGGGGACGAGCAGTACTTC. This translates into CASSGLGQGDEQYF.

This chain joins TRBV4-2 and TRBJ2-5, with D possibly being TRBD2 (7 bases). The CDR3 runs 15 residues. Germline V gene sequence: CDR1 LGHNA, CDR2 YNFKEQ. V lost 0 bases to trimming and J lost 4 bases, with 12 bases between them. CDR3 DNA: TGTGCCAGCAGCCAAGAGAGAGGGGGGGGAGAGACCCAGTACTTC. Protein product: CASSQERGGGETQYF.

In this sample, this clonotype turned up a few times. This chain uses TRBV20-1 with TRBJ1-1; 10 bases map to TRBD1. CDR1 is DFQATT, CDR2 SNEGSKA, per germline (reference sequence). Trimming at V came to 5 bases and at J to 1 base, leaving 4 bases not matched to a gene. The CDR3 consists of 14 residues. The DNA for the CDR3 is TGCAGTGCTGACAGGGGGCTTAAGAACACTGAAGCTTTCTTT. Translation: CSADRGLKNTEAFF.

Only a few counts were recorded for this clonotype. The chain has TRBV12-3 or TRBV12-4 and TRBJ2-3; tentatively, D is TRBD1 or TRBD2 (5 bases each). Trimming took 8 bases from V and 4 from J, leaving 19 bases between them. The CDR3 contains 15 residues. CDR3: CASRNRGGGADTQYF. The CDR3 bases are TGTGCCAGCCGAAACCGGGGCGGTGGGGCAGATACGCAGTATTTT.

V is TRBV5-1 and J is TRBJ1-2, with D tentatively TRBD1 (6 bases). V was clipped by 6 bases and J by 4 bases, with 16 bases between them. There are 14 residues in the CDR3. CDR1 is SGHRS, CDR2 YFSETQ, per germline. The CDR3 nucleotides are TGCGCCAGCACCAACTCCGGGGGCGGCTATGGCTACACCTTC. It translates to CASTNSGGGYGYTF.

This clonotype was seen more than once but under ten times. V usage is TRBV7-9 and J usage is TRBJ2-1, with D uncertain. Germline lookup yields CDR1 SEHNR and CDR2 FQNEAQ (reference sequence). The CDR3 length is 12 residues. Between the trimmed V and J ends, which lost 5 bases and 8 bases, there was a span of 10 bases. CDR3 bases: TGTGCCAGCAGCACCCAGAGGCATGAGCAGTTCTTC. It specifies CASSTQRHEQFF.

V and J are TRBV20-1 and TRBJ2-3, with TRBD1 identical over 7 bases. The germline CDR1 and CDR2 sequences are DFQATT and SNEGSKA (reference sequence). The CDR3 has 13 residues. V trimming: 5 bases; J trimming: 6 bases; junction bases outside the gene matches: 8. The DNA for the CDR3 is TGCAGTGCTCTAGACAGGGATATTGATACGCAGTATTTT. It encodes CSALDRDIDTQYF.

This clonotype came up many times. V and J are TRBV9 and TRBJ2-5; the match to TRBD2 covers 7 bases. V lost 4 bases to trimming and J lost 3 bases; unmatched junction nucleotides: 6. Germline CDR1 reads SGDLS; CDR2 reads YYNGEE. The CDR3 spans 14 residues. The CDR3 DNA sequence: TGTGCCAGCAGCCCCCGACTAGCAGAAGAGACCCAGTACTTC. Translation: CASSPRLAEETQYF.